Following are 15 T cell receptor beta chains from one sample sequenced in a study of early T cells in non-severe SARS-CoV-2 infection. TCRdb reanalysed the 5' RACE reads using MiXCR and keeps one entry per CDR3 protein. The repertoire holds 68,000 or so distinct CDR3 sequences, with less than 15% as singletons. The sequenced material came from whole blood. The source of these receptors is an adult who was a healthcare worker with PCR-confirmed SARS-CoV-2 infection or an uninfected control (not recorded which).

This clonotype was detected ten times or more. This sequence joins TRBV20-1 and TRBJ1-2; D call uncertain. CDR1 and CDR2 from the germline V gene are DFQATT and SNEGSKA (reference sequence). There are 16 residues in the CDR3. The germline V and J ends were trimmed by 0 bases and 8 bases, with 22 bases remaining between them. The CDR3 loop reads CSARDYRPNSLEGYTF. CDR3 nucleotides: TGCAGTGCTAGAGACTACCGGCCCAACAGTCTAGAGGGCTACACCTTC.

The V and J genes are TRBV6-2 or TRBV6-3 and TRBJ2-7; D is ambiguous. V dropped 2 bases and J dropped 7 bases, with 18 bases sitting between them. The CDR3 contains 15 residues. Germline V gene lookup returns CDR1 MNHEY and CDR2 SVGEGT. The CDR3 here is CASSYLGPPGWEQYF. CDR3 in DNA: TGTGCCAGCAGTTACCTCGGACCTCCTGGGTGGGAGCAGTACTTC.

This clonotype was counted a few times. The chain is built from TRBV20-1 and TRBJ1-2; D is uncertain. Germline V CDR1 and CDR2: DFQATT, SNEGSKA (reference sequence). Trimming pared 3 bases from V and 2 bases from J, leaving 7 bases between. The CDR3 loop spans 12 amino acids. CDR3 coding DNA: TGCAGTGCTAGCCCGCCAAACTATGGCTACACCTTC. The encoded protein is CSASPPNYGYTF.

The chain is built from TRBV6-2 or TRBV6-3 and TRBJ1-4, with TRBD1 matching over 9 bases. CDR1 is MNHEY and CDR2 is SVGEGT in the germline V gene. The J segment lost 7 bases and the V segment lost 5 bases, leaving 8 bases of the junction unmatched. The CDR3 runs 15 residues. This CDR3 is CASSRRDREAEKLFF. The CDR3 DNA is TGTGCCAGCAGTCGCCGGGACAGGGAAGCTGAAAAACTGTTTTTT.

This sequence joins TRBV29-1 and TRBJ2-5; D remains ambiguous. Looked up from germline, CDR1 is SQVTM and CDR2 is ANQGSEA. This CDR3 is 10 amino acids long. V lost 8 bases and J 4 bases, leaving 8 bases between the germline ends. The CDR3, as DNA: TGCAGCTATTTAGGAGAGACCCAGTACTTC. This codes for CSYLGETQYF.

The chain joins TRBV5-5 to TRBJ1-2; D unclear. CDR1 is SGHKS and CDR2 is YYEKEE in the germline V gene (reference sequence). Between the trimmed V and J ends, which lost 0 bases and 6 bases, there was a span of 12 bases. The CDR3 contains 14 residues. CDR3 protein: CASSLVAISHGYTF. The CDR3 bases are TGTGCCAGCAGCTTGGTTGCGATTAGCCATGGCTACACCTTC.

This clonotype turned up a few times. The V gene is TRBV2, the J gene TRBJ2-3; D possibly corresponds to TRBD2 (5 bases). This CDR3 has 15 residues. CDR1 and CDR2 (germline): SNHLY, FYNNEI. V shed 3 bases and J shed 6 bases, with 16 bases lying between them. The CDR3 DNA sequence: TGTGCCAGCAGTGACGGTGCGGGTCCCGGGGATACGCAGTATTTT. This codes for CASSDGAGPGDTQYF.

This chain joins TRBV4-2 and TRBJ2-1; possibly TRBD2 for D (6 bases). The CDR3 extends over 15 amino acids. V shed 3 bases and J shed 3 bases, with 12 bases lying between them. CDR1 is LGHNA and CDR2 is YNFKEQ in the germline V gene. In nucleotides, the CDR3 is TGTGCCAGCAGCCAGAATGCCGGGAGCTACAATGAGCAGTTCTTC. Its translation: CASSQNAGSYNEQFF.

This clonotype was observed a handful of times. The chain employs TRBV10-3 and TRBJ2-7; 9 nucleotides agree with TRBD1. Germline-derived CDR1 and CDR2 are ENHRY and SYGVKD. Trimming took 6 bases from V and 5 from J; bases not matched to a gene: 2. The CDR3 spans 12 residues. This CDR3 reads CAIRGTGNEQYF. The CDR3 nucleotides are TGTGCCATCAGGGGGACAGGGAACGAGCAGTACTTC.

V gene TRBV6-2 or TRBV6-3 combines with J gene TRBJ2-3; TRBD1 or TRBD2 may be the D gene (5 bases each). In germline, CDR1 is MNHEY, CDR2 SVGEGT. Trimming pared 0 bases from V and 2 bases from J, leaving 12 bases between. The length of the CDR3 is 16 residues. The CDR3 loop reads CASSYSGRKITDTQYF. DNA of the CDR3: TGTGCCAGCAGTTACTCGGGACGGAAAATCACAGATACGCAGTATTTT.

This clonotype was picked up many times. V and J are TRBV5-1 and TRBJ1-5, with TRBD1 as a possible D gene (5 bases). The CDR3 consists of 15 residues. The V gene's germline CDR1 is SGHRS and CDR2 YFSETQ. The ends were cut back, 4 bases at V and 1 base at J, with 12 bases in the middle. For the CDR3, the DNA is TGCGCCAGCAGCCCCCGGGACGGAAGCAATCAGCCCCAGCATTTT. Its protein product is CASSPRDGSNQPQHF. Complete variable domain (other parts from reference TRBV5-1 and TRBJ1-5): KAGVTQTPRYLIKTRGQQVTLSCSPISGHRSVSWYQQTPGQGLQFLFEYFSETQRNKGNFPGRFSGRQFSNSRSEMNVSTLELGDSALYLCASSPRDGSNQPQHFGDGTRLSIL.

The chain uses TRBV29-1 and TRBJ2-2; D gene unclear. The CDR3 totals 13 residues. The germline V and J ends were trimmed by 2 bases and 4 bases, with 8 bases remaining between them. From germline, CDR1 is SQVTM and CDR2 ANQGSEA. CDR3 in DNA: TGCAGCGTTGAAATGGGCCTCACCGGGGAGCTGTTTTTT. Protein sequence: CSVEMGLTGELFF.

This clonotype was seen only a few times. The V gene is TRBV3-1, the J gene TRBJ2-2; 8 bases fit TRBD2. J lost 3 bases, V lost 5 bases, and 5 bases had no gene match. CDR3 length: 15 residues. Germline V CDR1 and CDR2: LGHDT, YNNKEL (reference sequence). This CDR3 is CASSELAVYTGELFF. The CDR3 DNA reads as TGTGCCAGCAGCGAACTAGCGGTCTACACCGGGGAGCTGTTTTTT.

A few counts support this clonotype. The chain carries TRBV6-1 and TRBJ1-6, with TRBD1 matching 9 bases. Looked up from germline, CDR1 is MNHNS and CDR2 is SASEGT. V shed 1 base and J 8 bases; nucleotides not matched to a gene: 3. CDR3 length: 15 residues. The CDR3 loop is CASSEVGTGYSPLHF. CDR3 in DNA: TGTGCCAGCAGTGAAGTAGGGACAGGGTATTCACCCCTCCACTTT.

This clonotype was observed at least ten times. The chain links TRBV6-6 to TRBJ2-5; 7 bases are shared with TRBD1. This CDR3 spans 15 amino acids. J was trimmed by 4 bases and V by 0 bases; bases with no gene match: 5. Germline CDR1 is MNHNY and CDR2 is SVGAGI (reference sequence). In DNA, the CDR3 is TGTGCCAGCAGTTACTCAAACAGGGGAGTAGAGACCCAGTACTTC. It is translated as CASSYSNRGVETQYF.